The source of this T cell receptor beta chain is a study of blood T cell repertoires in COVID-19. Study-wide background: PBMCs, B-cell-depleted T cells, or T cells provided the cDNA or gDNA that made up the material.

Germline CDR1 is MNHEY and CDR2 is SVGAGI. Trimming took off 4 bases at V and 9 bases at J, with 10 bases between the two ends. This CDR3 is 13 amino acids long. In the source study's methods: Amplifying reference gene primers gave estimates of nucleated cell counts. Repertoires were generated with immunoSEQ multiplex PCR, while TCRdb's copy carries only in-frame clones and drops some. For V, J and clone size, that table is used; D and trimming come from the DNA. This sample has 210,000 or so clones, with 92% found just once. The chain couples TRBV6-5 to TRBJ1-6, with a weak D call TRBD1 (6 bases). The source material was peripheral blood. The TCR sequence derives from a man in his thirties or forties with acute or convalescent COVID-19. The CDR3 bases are TGTGCCAGCAGTTTCTCAGGGGCTTCACCCCTCCACTTT. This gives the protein CASSFSGASPLHF.